These T cell receptor beta chains were read from a single sample in a study of Ad26.COV2.S vaccination and SARS-CoV-2 variants. Produced via immunoSEQ multiplex PCR; TCRdb's table is partial and in-frame only. The data contain more than 300,000 clones, 70% to 90% of them seen just once; the ten biggest clones take up 2% to 2.5%. The starting material was peripheral blood, obtained in a trial of Ad26.COV2.S vaccine versus placebo. The receptors here all came from a person aged 18 to 65 who received the Ad26.COV2.S COVID-19 vaccine or a placebo. Each CDR3 is given with its conserved first and last residue. Fields, in order: CDR3 DNA, CDR3 protein, J gene, D gene, clone size, V gene. The D gene is left open where the match is weak. The listing skips clone size in some rows; elsewhere it reads once, few, many or a size class.

TGTGCCAGCAGCCAAGAGGGCGACAGGGGATATTATGGCTACACCTTC CASSQEGDRGYYGYTF TRBJ1-2 TRBD1 many TRBV3-1/TRBV3-2
TGTGCCAGCAGCGTAGTACCGGACAACACCGGGGAGCTGTTTTTT CASSVVPDNTGELFF TRBJ2-2 NA few TRBV9
TGTGCCAGCAGTTACCGTCGGGGCTACGAGCAGTACTTC CASSYRRGYEQYF TRBJ2-7 NA NA TRBV6-5
TGTGCCAGCACCCTAAACACTGAAGCTTTCTTT CASTLNTEAFF TRBJ1-1 NA NA TRBV6-6
TGTGCCAGCAGGACCTGGACAGGGTTGGGCTACACCTTC CASRTWTGLGYTF TRBJ1-2 TRBD1 NA TRBV28
TGCGCCAGCAGCTTGATAGAAGGGATAGGAGGCTACACCTTC CASSLIEGIGGYTF TRBJ1-2 NA NA TRBV5-1
TGCGCCAGCAGTGATGGGGCCTATGGCTACACCTTC CASSDGAYGYTF TRBJ1-2 NA NA TRBV10-1
TGTGCCACCAGTGATTTCGCAGGGGATCATAGAGAGACCCAGTACTTC CATSDFAGDHRETQYF TRBJ2-5 NA NA TRBV24-1
TGTGCCAGCAGATCGACAGGAACCTACGAGCAGTACTTC CASRSTGTYEQYF TRBJ2-7 NA NA TRBV27
TGTGCCAGTGCGCTCCAATGGAATACCGGGGAGCTGTTTTTT CASALQWNTGELFF TRBJ2-2 NA few TRBV19
TGTGCCAGCAGCTTAGGCGGAAAGGTTGAAAAACTGTTTTTT CASSLGGKVEKLFF TRBJ1-4 NA NA TRBV11-3
TGTGCCAGCAGCTTAGCGGGTGCCTACGAGCAGTACTTC CASSLAGAYEQYF TRBJ2-7 NA NA TRBV7-6
TGTGCCAGCAGTGAAGCGCACAGGTCCTACGAGCAGTACTTC CASSEAHRSYEQYF TRBJ2-7 NA NA TRBV6-1
TGTGCCAGCAGTCGAAGGACCACAGGGGACCTAGACTATGGCTACACCTTC CASSRRTTGDLDYGYTF TRBJ1-2 TRBD1 NA TRBV6-6
TGTGCCAGCAGTCCGCTGGGGAGATATGGCTACACCTTC CASSPLGRYGYTF TRBJ1-2 NA NA TRBV28
TGTGCCAGCTCCCGGGCCTCCGATACGCAGTATTTT CASSRASDTQYF TRBJ2-3 NA NA TRBV7-3
TGTGCCAGCAGTGTAGGGGGTTACAATGAGCAGTTCTTC CASSVGGYNEQFF TRBJ2-1 NA NA TRBV2
TGTGCCAGCAGTCCCTACTGGAACAATGAGCAGTTCTTC CASSPYWNNEQFF TRBJ2-1 NA NA TRBV28
TGTGCCAGCAGGGACCCACGATCGAACACTGAAGCTTTCTTT CASRDPRSNTEAFF TRBJ1-1 NA NA TRBV6-5
TGTGCCAGCAGCTTAGTCGGAGAGACCCAGTACTTC CASSLVGETQYF TRBJ2-5 NA NA TRBV11-1
TGTGCCAGCAGCATTGGCATACAGGCGTCCAACTATGGCTACACCTTC CASSIGIQASNYGYTF TRBJ1-2 NA NA TRBV5-4
TGCAGCGTTGATGGACAGGATAGCAATCAGCCCCAGCATTTT CSVDGQDSNQPQHF TRBJ1-5 TRBD1 once TRBV29-1
TGTGCCAGCTCCCTAGGGAGGGAGACTGAAGCTTTCTTT CASSLGRETEAFF TRBJ1-1 NA NA TRBV18
TGTGCCAGCAGTTACCGGACAGGGGGCTGGGGCTACACCTTC CASSYRTGGWGYTF TRBJ1-2 TRBD1 NA TRBV6-5
TGTGCCAGCAGTGACTCCCGGCGACTCTACAATGAGCAGTTCTTC CASSDSRRLYNEQFF TRBJ2-1 NA NA TRBV6-4
TGTGCCACCAGTGATTTAATGCCCGCGAACACCGGGGAGCTGTTTTTT CATSDLMPANTGELFF TRBJ2-2 NA NA TRBV24-1
TGCGCCAGCAGCTTGGTAGGGGGCGCGTCCTACGAGCAGTACTTC CASSLVGGASYEQYF TRBJ2-7 TRBD1 NA TRBV5-1
TGTGCCAGCATCTTACGCGTTGGCTCCTACAATGAGCAGTTCTTC CASILRVGSYNEQFF TRBJ2-1 NA NA TRBV6-5
TGCGCCAGCAGTGAGTCCCCCGCACTTCAGCGGTACTTC CASSESPALQRYF TRBJ2-7 NA few TRBV10-1
TGCAGCGGAAGACAGGGGCAGTACACTGAAGCTTTCTTT CSGRQGQYTEAFF TRBJ1-1 TRBD1 NA TRBV29-1
TGTGCCAGCAGTCGAAAATTTGGGGTGAGGCCTGAAGCTTTCTTT CASSRKFGVRPEAFF TRBJ1-1 NA NA TRBV6-5
TGTGCCAGCAGAGGGACCCCGAACACTGAAGCTTTCTTT CASRGTPNTEAFF TRBJ1-1 NA NA TRBV28
TGTGCCAGCAGCTTGGATCCCCGTGGGGGCTACACCTTC CASSLDPRGGYTF TRBJ1-2 NA NA TRBV5-6
TGCGCCAGCAGCCCTGACACTTTCGAGAACTACAATGAGCAGTTCTTC CASSPDTFENYNEQFF TRBJ2-1 NA once TRBV5-1
TGTGCCAGCTCACCTGTCGCTAGCTCCTACAATGAGCAGTTCTTC CASSPVASSYNEQFF TRBJ2-1 NA NA TRBV18
TGTGCCAGCAGTATAGGACAGGGCACAGATACGCAGTATTTT CASSIGQGTDTQYF TRBJ2-3 TRBD1 NA TRBV27
TGTGCCAGCAGGAGGGGAGGGGGTGCGGGAGACCAGTACTTC CASRRGGGAGDQYF TRBJ2-5 NA NA TRBV5-4
TGTGCCAGCAGTCCGCCTATCGGGGGCCTGAACACCGGGGAGCTGTTTTTT CASSPPIGGLNTGELFF TRBJ2-2 NA NA TRBV6-6
TGTGCCAGCACCCTTAATCAGCGGGTGAGGGAGACCCAGTACTTC CASTLNQRVRETQYF TRBJ2-5 NA NA TRBV7-6
TGTGCCAGTGGAAATAGACAGGGGAAACTGTTTTTT CASGNRQGKLFF TRBJ1-4 TRBD1 NA TRBV19
TGTGCCAGTAGTCACGCGGCGGGCAAAAGCACAGATACGCAGTATTTT CASSHAAGKSTDTQYF TRBJ2-3 NA NA TRBV19
TGCGCCAGCAGCTTGGCCAGGGGCAGCACAGATACGCAGTATTTT CASSLARGSTDTQYF TRBJ2-3 NA NA TRBV5-1
TGTGCCAGCAGCTACAGGGGACATGAGCAGTTCTTC CASSYRGHEQFF TRBJ2-1 TRBD1 NA TRBV5-5
TGTGCCAGCAGCTCCGGGACTAGCGGGGGATCGGAGACCCAGTACTTC CASSSGTSGGSETQYF TRBJ2-5 TRBD2 NA TRBV5-4